The 29 T cell receptor beta chains listed next were all sequenced from one sample in a study of cytomegalovirus exposure and HLA in healthy donors. A multiplex PCR was run with 60 Vbeta primers and 13 Jbeta primers. TCRdb keeps only in-frame clones here, not all; method: immunoSEQ multiplex PCR. The sample carries under 200,000 clones, around 85% recorded once. Source material: PBMCs. These receptors all come from a man in his fifties or sixties in good health and CMV-seronegative.

The chain couples TRBV19 to TRBJ1-2; possibly TRBD1 for D (5 bases). CDR1 and CDR2 (germline): LNHDA, SQIVND (reference sequence). The CDR3 contains 12 residues. The V gene lost 9 bases and the J gene lost 6 bases, with 14 bases spanning the gap. For the CDR3, the DNA is TGTGCCAGCCAACTCGGGGGGAATGGCTACACCTTC. Protein sequence: CASQLGGNGYTF.

V gene TRBV7-3 combines with J gene TRBJ2-1, with a tentative D call TRBD2 (6 bases). The CDR3 spans 15 residues. Trimming shortened V by 5 bases and J by 7 bases, and 18 bases separated the two germline ends. CDR1 is SGHTA and CDR2 is FQGTGA in the germline V gene. This CDR3 reads CASSLRLAGINEQFF. The DNA of the CDR3 is TGTGCCAGCAGCCTCCGACTGGCGGGGATAAATGAGCAGTTCTTC.

Only one count was recorded for this clone. The J gene is TRBJ2-3, the V gene TRBV5-6; D is perhaps TRBD1 (6 bases). In germline, CDR1 is SGHDT, CDR2 YYEEEE. The CDR3 extends over 14 amino acids. V was cut by 2 bases and J by 4 bases, with 11 bases left in between. The CDR3 region is CASSFAGGPDTQYF. In nucleotides, the CDR3 is TGTGCCAGCAGCTTCGCTGGGGGCCCAGATACGCAGTATTTT.

V gene TRBV2 combines with J gene TRBJ2-2; the match to TRBD1 covers 7 bases. In germline, CDR1 is SNHLY, CDR2 FYNNEI. The CDR3 extends over 15 amino acids. The V segment lost 6 bases and the J segment 6 bases; nucleotides outside the gene matches: 10. This CDR3 is CASSLLQGSAGELFF. CDR3 DNA sequence: TGTGCCAGCAGCCTTTTACAGGGGTCCGCCGGGGAGCTGTTTTTT.

V is TRBV19 and J is TRBJ1-1, with 8 nucleotides matching TRBD1. This CDR3 spans 15 amino acids. The ends lost 8 bases at V and 0 bases at J; junction bases unmatched: 8. CDR1 LNHDA and CDR2 SQIVND come from the germline V gene (reference sequence). In DNA, the CDR3 is TGTGCCAGTTTTGACAGGGGTCACATGAACACTGAAGCTTTCTTT. Its translation: CASFDRGHMNTEAFF.

The chain links TRBV5-6 to TRBJ1-5; unclear D gene. This CDR3 region has 15 residues. V was clipped by 1 base and J by 7 bases, with 15 bases between them. Germline-derived CDR1 and CDR2 are SGHDT and YYEEEE. CDR3 DNA sequence: TGTGCCAGCAGCTTGTATCAGCTCCTCGGGCAGCCCCAGCATTTT. It is translated as CASSLYQLLGQPQHF. Based on the CDR3 plus reference TRBV5-6 and TRBJ1-5, the full variable domain is DAGVTQSPTHLIKTRGQQVTLRCSPKSGHDTVSWYQQALGQGPQFIFQYYEEEERQRGNFPDRFSGHQFPNYSSELNVNALLLGDSALYLCASSLYQLLGQPQHFGDGTRLSIL.

This clone appeared a few times. The chain employs TRBV5-6 and TRBJ2-7, with D possibly being TRBD1 (7 bases). This CDR3 has 15 residues. Trimming pared 5 bases from V and 0 bases from J, leaving 15 bases between. Looked up from germline, CDR1 is SGHDT and CDR2 is YYEEEE. This chain's CDR3 is CASRGGTDSSYEQYF. The CDR3 region has the DNA TGTGCCAGCAGAGGCGGGACAGACAGCTCCTACGAGCAGTACTTC.

The V and J genes are TRBV11-2 and TRBJ2-7; tentative D call: TRBD2 (5 bases). Germline values: CDR1 SGHAT, CDR2 FQNNGV. This CDR3 contains 14 residues. With 4 bases removed from V and 1 base from J, the gap between germline ends came to 11 bases. As DNA, the CDR3 is TGTGCCAGCAGCTCTGGACCGGGGTCCTACGAGCAGTACTTC. Its protein is CASSSGPGSYEQYF. The variable domain in full, with the rest retrieved from reference TRBV11-2 and TRBJ2-7, is EAGVAQSPRYKIIEKRQSVAFWCNPISGHATLYWYQQILGQGPKLLIQFQNNGVVDDSQLPKDRFSAERLKGVDSTLKIQPAKLEDSAVYLCASSSGPGSYEQYFGPGTRLTVT.

This chain links TRBV4-3 with TRBJ1-1; no definite D call. V was cut by 1 base and J by 3 bases, with 12 bases left in between. This CDR3 is 15 amino acids long. Germline V gene data show CDR1 as LGHNA and CDR2 as YSLEER. DNA for the CDR3: TGCGCCAGCAGCCAAGGAACAGCCCGACACACTGAAGCTTTCTTT. This codes for CASSQGTARHTEAFF.

The V and J genes are TRBV19 and TRBJ1-3; 11 nucleotides align to TRBD1. This CDR3 spans 17 amino acids. Per germline, CDR1 LNHDA and CDR2 SQIVND (reference sequence). With V trimmed by 3 bases and J by 0 bases, 4 bases remained unmatched. The CDR3 DNA reads as TGTGCCAGTAGTATGGACAGGGGGCGGCTCTCTGGAAACACCATATATTTT. This translates into CASSMDRGRLSGNTIYF.

The chain is built from TRBV19 and TRBJ2-7; no definite D call. V was trimmed by 8 bases and J by 3 bases, leaving 14 bases between them. Looked up from germline, CDR1 is LNHDA and CDR2 is SQIVND (reference sequence). The CDR3 runs 13 residues. The CDR3 DNA reads as TGTGCCAGTGCAGGCCCACCACTCTACGAGCAGTACTTC. Translation gives CASAGPPLYEQYF. The whole variable domain, remainder taken from reference TRBV19 and TRBJ2-7, is DGGITQSPKYLFRKEGQNVTLSCEQNLNHDAMYWYRQDPGQGLRLIYYSQIVNDFQKGDIAEGYSVSREKKESFPLTVTSAQKNPTAFYLCASAGPPLYEQYFGPGTRLTVT.

The V call is TRBV5-1, the J call TRBJ1-2; D is unresolved. From germline, CDR1 is SGHRS and CDR2 YFSETQ. V was trimmed by 0 bases and J by 8 bases, leaving 17 bases between them. This CDR3 region has 15 residues. CDR3 loop: CASSLEGALANGYTF. The CDR3 DNA sequence: TGCGCCAGCAGCTTGGAGGGAGCACTGGCAAACGGCTACACCTTC.

The chain combines TRBV6-7 with TRBJ1-4; D is unresolved. TRBV6-7 is an ORF for which the function is uncertain. The CDR3 is 16 residues long. Trimming shortened V by 0 bases and J by 5 bases, and 13 bases separated the two germline ends. CDR3 nucleotides: TGTGCCAGCAGTTACTCGACGGGAACTGGGAATGAAAAACTGTTTTTT. Translating it yields CASSYSTGTGNEKLFF.

This clone showed up just a few times. The chain carries TRBV4-3 and TRBJ2-5; tentatively, D is TRBD1 (6 bases). Trimming pared 4 bases from V and 4 bases from J, leaving 10 bases between. This CDR3 region has 13 residues. Germline assignment: CDR1 LGHNA and CDR2 YSLEER. The DNA of the CDR3 is TGCGCCAGCAGCCGGGACATCGGAGAGACCCAGTACTTC. It codes for CASSRDIGETQYF.

The rearrangement uses TRBV7-2 and TRBJ1-5, with D possibly being TRBD1 (5 bases). Trimming took off 0 bases at V and 6 bases at J, with 15 bases between the two ends. CDR3 size: 16 residues. Germline lookup yields CDR1 SGHTA and CDR2 FQGNSA. The CDR3 bases are TGTGCCAGCAGCTTAGCTGGAGGGGCCAGGACTCAGCCCCAGCATTTT. Encoded protein: CASSLAGGARTQPQHF.

The gene calls are TRBV29-1 and TRBJ2-7; TRBD2 matches 7 bases. The V gene end was trimmed by 4 bases and the J gene end by 2 bases; junction bases not matched to a gene: 5. The germline V gene encodes CDR1 SQVTM and CDR2 ANQGSEA. The CDR3 spans 13 residues. The CDR3 region is CSVAAGVPYEQYF. The CDR3 DNA is TGCAGCGTTGCCGCGGGGGTCCCCTACGAGCAGTACTTC.

The rearrangement joins TRBV10-2 to TRBJ1-2, with TRBD1 matching 10 bases. The CDR3 sequence is 14 residues long. Trimming cost V 5 bases and J 8 bases; bases outside gene matches: 8. Germline-derived CDR1 and CDR2 are WSHSY and SAAADI. Here the CDR3 DNA reads TGCGCCAGCAGTCCCGGGACAGGGGTGGGAGGCTACACCTTC. Its translation is CASSPGTGVGGYTF.

The rearrangement links TRBV15 to TRBJ2-3, with TRBD1 identical over 7 bases. Germline loops: CDR1 LNHNV, CDR2 YYDKDF (reference sequence). Losses at the gene ends were 2 bases for V and 1 base for J; bases not matched to a gene: 12. The CDR3 spans 18 residues. CDR3 region: CATSRRTGTLTRTDTQYF. The CDR3 coding sequence is TGTGCCACCAGCAGACGGACAGGCACCCTAACCCGCACAGATACGCAGTATTTT.

The CDR3 DNA follows: TGTGCCAGCAGTTTGGACAGGGGAATAGAAAAACTGTTTTTT. Its translation is CASSLDRGIEKLFF. The chain employs TRBV27 and TRBJ1-4; TRBD1 matches at 9 bases. Per germline, CDR1 MNHEY and CDR2 SMNVEV (reference sequence). The V segment lost 3 bases and the J segment 8 bases; nucleotides outside the gene matches: 4. The CDR3 extends over 14 amino acids.

The chain employs TRBV6-6 and TRBJ2-1, with 7 positions matching TRBD2. V dropped 8 bases and J dropped 2; count of bases not matched to a gene: 6. Germline assignment: CDR1 MNHNY and CDR2 SVGAGI (reference sequence). CDR3 length: 14 residues. CDR3 sequence reads: CASSSGGAYNEQFF. The CDR3 DNA reads as TGTGCCAGCTCTTCGGGGGGAGCCTACAATGAGCAGTTCTTC.

This chain links TRBV18 with TRBJ2-5; D might be TRBD2 (5 bases). TRBJ2-7 explains the end of the DNA better; the J call may be wrong. Germline V lookup: CDR1 KGHSH, CDR2 LQKENI. This CDR3 has 15 residues. The CDR3 protein is CASSPVQRESNEQYF. CDR3 nucleotide sequence: TGTGCCAGCTCACCAGTCCAGAGGGAGTCTAACGAGCAGTACTTC.

The V and J genes are TRBV5-1 and TRBJ1-1; TRBD1 is a possible D gene (5 bases). With 0 bases removed from V and 2 bases from J, the gap between germline ends came to 11 bases. This CDR3 comprises 15 residues. Germline V gene lookup returns CDR1 SGHRS and CDR2 YFSETQ. Here the CDR3 reads CASSLGSQGNTEAFF. Here the CDR3 DNA reads TGCGCCAGCAGCTTGGGGTCCCAGGGAAACACTGAAGCTTTCTTT.

This chain connects TRBV6-5 to TRBJ2-3; a weak D match, TRBD1 (5 bases). Germline values: CDR1 MNHEY, CDR2 SVGAGI. This CDR3 contains 13 residues. V was pared by 8 bases and J by 4 bases, with 13 bases between. CDR3 bases: TGTGCCAGCCAAAACAGGTTCGCAGATACGCAGTATTTT. This sequence encodes CASQNRFADTQYF.

V gene TRBV15 combines with J gene TRBJ1-1; no clear D gene. The CDR3 sequence is 13 residues long. The V gene lost 5 bases and the J gene lost 3 bases, with 10 bases spanning the gap. Germline CDR1 reads LNHNV; CDR2 reads YYDKDF (reference sequence). The CDR3 region has the DNA TGTGCCACCAGCGTCCGGTTGGACACTGAAGCTTTCTTT. Residues: CATSVRLDTEAFF.

This clone has just one count. This chain joins TRBV5-1 and TRBJ1-2; possible D gene TRBD1, 6 bases. The germline V gene encodes CDR1 SGHRS and CDR2 YFSETQ. The V gene lost 4 bases and the J gene lost 8 bases, with 24 bases spanning the gap. CDR3 length equals 16 residues. CDR3 in amino acids: CASSADPQGARLGYTF. The CDR3 region has the DNA TGCGCCAGCAGCGCTGACCCACAGGGCGCCCGTTTGGGCTACACCTTC.

The CDR3 protein is CASSPTGGAGGELFF. The CDR3 DNA is TGTGCCAGCAGCCCGACAGGGGGCGCCGGCGGGGAGCTGTTTTTT. The chain employs TRBV7-3 and TRBJ2-2; 10 bases fit TRBD1. The V segment lost 5 bases and the J segment 7 bases; nucleotides outside the gene matches: 7. Looked up from germline, CDR1 is SGHTA and CDR2 is FQGTGA. The CDR3 has 15 amino acids.

The rearrangement joins TRBV27 to TRBJ1-6; 10 bases match TRBD1. V dropped 5 bases and J dropped 3; count of bases not matched to a gene: 4. The CDR3 is 16 amino acids. CDR1 is MNHEY, CDR2 SMNVEV, per germline (reference sequence). CDR3 in amino acids: CASSRQGAIYNSPLHF. The CDR3 DNA is TGTGCCAGCAGTAGACAGGGGGCGATCTATAATTCACCCCTCCACTTT.

J is TRBJ2-2 and V is TRBV9; D perhaps matches TRBD1 (6 bases). The CDR3 spans 15 residues. Germline assignment: CDR1 SGDLS and CDR2 YYNGEE. V lost 0 bases to trimming and J lost 7 bases, with 13 bases between them. The CDR3 sequence: CASSVAPQGDGELFF. CDR3 DNA sequence: TGTGCCAGCAGCGTAGCCCCACAGGGTGACGGGGAGCTGTTTTTT.

V is TRBV27 and J is TRBJ1-2, with a possible D match to TRBD1 (5 bases). The CDR3 totals 13 residues. Trimming took 7 bases from V and 5 from J, leaving 14 bases between them. Germline CDR1 reads MNHEY; CDR2 reads SMNVEV (reference sequence). CDR3 amino acids: CASTKGSAYGYTF. Here the CDR3 DNA reads TGTGCCAGCACCAAGGGGTCGGCGTATGGCTACACCTTC.